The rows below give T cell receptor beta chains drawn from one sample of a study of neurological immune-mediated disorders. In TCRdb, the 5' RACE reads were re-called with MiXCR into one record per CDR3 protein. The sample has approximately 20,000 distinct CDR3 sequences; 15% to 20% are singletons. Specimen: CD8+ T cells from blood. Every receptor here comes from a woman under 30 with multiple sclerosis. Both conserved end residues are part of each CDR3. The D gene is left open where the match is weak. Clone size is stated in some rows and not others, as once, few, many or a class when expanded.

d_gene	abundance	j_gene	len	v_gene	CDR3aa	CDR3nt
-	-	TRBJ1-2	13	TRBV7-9	CASSQRGTYGYTF	TGTGCCAGCAGCCAACGAGGGACCTATGGCTACACCTTC
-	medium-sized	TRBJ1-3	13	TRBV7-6	CASSFSRGNTIYF	TGTGCCAGCAGCTTTAGCCGCGGAAACACCATATATTTT
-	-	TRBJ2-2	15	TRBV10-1	CASSEGNSPTGELFF	TGCGCCAGCAGTGAGGGGAACAGCCCAACCGGGGAGCTGTTTTTT
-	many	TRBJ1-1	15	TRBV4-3	CASSRVQLANTEAFF	TGCGCCAGCAGCCGCGTACAGCTGGCGAACACTGAAGCTTTCTTT
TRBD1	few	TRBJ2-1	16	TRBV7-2	CASSSRRDRARNEQFF	TGTGCCAGCAGCTCCCGTCGGGACAGGGCACGCAATGAGCAGTTCTTC
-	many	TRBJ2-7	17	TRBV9	CASSPFSRTVPTYEQYF	TGTGCCAGCAGCCCGTTTTCCCGGACAGTCCCAACCTACGAGCAGTACTTC
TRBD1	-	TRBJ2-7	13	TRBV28	CASKLTGTYEQYF	TGTGCCAGCAAACTGACAGGGACCTACGAGCAGTACTTC
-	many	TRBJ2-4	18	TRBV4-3	CASSQGFDQTLAKNIQYF	TGCGCCAGCAGCCAAGGGTTTGATCAGACCTTAGCCAAAAACATTCAGTACTTC
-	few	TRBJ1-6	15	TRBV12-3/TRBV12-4	CASRRRGIVNSPLHF	TGTGCCAGCAGGAGGAGGGGTATTGTAAATTCACCCCTCCACTTT
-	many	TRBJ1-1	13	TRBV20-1	CSARSHQGPEAFF	TGCAGTGCTAGATCTCACCAGGGCCCTGAAGCTTTCTTT
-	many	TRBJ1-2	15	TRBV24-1	CATSDWNAGGGGYTF	TGTGCCACCAGTGATTGGAATGCAGGCGGCGGGGGCTACACCTTC
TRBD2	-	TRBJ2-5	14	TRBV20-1	CSAMGLAGWETQYF	TGCAGTGCTATGGGACTAGCGGGGTGGGAGACCCAGTACTTC
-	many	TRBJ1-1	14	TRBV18	CASSPPGRSTEAFF	TGTGCCAGCTCACCACCGGGGAGAAGCACTGAAGCTTTCTTT
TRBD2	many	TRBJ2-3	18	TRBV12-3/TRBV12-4	CASSSGGKAGGDTDTQYF	TGTGCCAGCAGCTCGGGGGGGAAGGCGGGAGGGGACACAGATACGCAGTATTTT
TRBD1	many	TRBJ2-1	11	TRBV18	CASSDRDEQFF	TGTGCCAGCTCAGACAGGGATGAGCAGTTCTTC
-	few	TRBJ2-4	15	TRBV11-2	CASSLEGVAKNIQYF	TGTGCCAGCAGCCTCGAGGGGGTAGCCAAAAACATTCAGTACTTC